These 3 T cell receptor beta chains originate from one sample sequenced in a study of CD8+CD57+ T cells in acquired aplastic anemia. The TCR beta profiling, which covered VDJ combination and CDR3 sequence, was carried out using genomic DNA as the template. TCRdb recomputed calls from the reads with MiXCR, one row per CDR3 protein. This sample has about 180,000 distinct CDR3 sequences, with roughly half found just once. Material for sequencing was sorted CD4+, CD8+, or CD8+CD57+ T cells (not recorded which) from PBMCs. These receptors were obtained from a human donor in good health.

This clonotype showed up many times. The CDR3 protein is CASSIPGILYGYTF. CDR3 bases: TGTGCCAGTAGTATCCCAGGAATACTCTATGGCTACACCTTC. This chain uses TRBV19 with TRBJ1-2; D is unclear. V was trimmed by 3 bases and J by 4 bases, leaving 12 bases between them. CDR3 length equals 14 residues. Germline V CDR1 and CDR2: LNHDA, SQIVND (reference sequence).

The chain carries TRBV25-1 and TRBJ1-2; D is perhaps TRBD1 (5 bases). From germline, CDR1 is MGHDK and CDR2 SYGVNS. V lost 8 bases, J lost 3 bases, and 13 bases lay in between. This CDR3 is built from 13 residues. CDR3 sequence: CASLSGRDYGYTF. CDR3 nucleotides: TGTGCCAGCTTATCAGGGAGAGACTATGGCTACACCTTC.

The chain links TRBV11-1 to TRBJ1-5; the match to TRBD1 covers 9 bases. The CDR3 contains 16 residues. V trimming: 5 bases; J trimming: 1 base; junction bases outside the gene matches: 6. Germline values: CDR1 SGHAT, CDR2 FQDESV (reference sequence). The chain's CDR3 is CASSAGTGRSNQPQHF. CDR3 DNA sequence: TGTGCCAGCAGCGCCGGGACAGGGAGAAGCAATCAGCCCCAGCATTTT.